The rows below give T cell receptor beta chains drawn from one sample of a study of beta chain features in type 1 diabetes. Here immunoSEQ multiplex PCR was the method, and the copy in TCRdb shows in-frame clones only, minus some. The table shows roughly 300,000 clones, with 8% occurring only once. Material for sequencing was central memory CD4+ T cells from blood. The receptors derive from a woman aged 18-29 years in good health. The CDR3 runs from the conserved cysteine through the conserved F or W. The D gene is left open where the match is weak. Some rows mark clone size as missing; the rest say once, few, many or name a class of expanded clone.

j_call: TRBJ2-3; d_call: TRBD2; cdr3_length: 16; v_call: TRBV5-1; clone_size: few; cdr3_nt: TGCGCCAGCAGCTTGATAGCGGGAGGGTTCACAGATACGCAGTATTTT; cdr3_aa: CASSLIAGGFTDTQYF
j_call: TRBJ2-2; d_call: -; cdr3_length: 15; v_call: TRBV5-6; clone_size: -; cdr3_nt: TGTGCCAGCAGCCTGACAGGCACGAACACCGGGGAGCTGTTTTTT; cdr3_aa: CASSLTGTNTGELFF
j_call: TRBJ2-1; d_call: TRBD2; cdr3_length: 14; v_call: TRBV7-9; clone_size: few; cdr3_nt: TGTGCCAGCAGCTTGGCGGGAGATGGCAATGAGCAGTTCTTC; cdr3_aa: CASSLAGDGNEQFF
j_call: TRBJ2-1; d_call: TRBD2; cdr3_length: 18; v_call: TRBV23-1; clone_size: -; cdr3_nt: TGCGCCAGCAGTCAATCCTTTGAACTAGCGGGCTCCTACAATGAGCAGTTCTTC; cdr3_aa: CASSQSFELAGSYNEQFF
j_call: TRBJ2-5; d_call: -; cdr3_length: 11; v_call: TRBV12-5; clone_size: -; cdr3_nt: TGTGCTAGTGGTTCCGAGAAGACCCAGTACTTC; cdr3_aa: CASGSEKTQYF
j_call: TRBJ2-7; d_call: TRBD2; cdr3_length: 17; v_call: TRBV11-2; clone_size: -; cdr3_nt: TGTGCCAGCAGCTTAGAACCCGGCGGGAGGGCCTTGTACGAGCAGTACTTC; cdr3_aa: CASSLEPGGRALYEQYF
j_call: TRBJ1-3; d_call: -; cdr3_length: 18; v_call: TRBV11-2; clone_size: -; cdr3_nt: TGTGCCAGCAGCCCAGCCCTTGCAGGGGCGACCTCTGGAAACACCATATATTTT; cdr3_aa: CASSPALAGATSGNTIYF
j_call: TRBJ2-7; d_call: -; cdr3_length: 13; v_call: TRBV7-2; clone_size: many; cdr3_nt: TGTGCCAGCAGCTTTGACAGGCTGTACGAGCAGTACTTC; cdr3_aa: CASSFDRLYEQYF
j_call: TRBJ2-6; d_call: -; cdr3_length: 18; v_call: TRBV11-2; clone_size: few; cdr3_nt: TGTGCCAGCAGCCCGCCGAGAGGGGCCCGCTCTGGGGCCAACGTCCTGACTTTC; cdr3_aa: CASSPPRGARSGANVLTF
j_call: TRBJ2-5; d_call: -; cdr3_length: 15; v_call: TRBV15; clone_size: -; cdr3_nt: TGTGCCACCAGCAGAGATAAACAGACCCAAGAGACCCAGTACTTC; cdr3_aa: CATSRDKQTQETQYF
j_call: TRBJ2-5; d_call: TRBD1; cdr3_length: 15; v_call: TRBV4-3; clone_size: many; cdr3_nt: TGCGCCAGCAGCCGTGGACAGGCGAACCAAGAGACCCAGTACTTC; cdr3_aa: CASSRGQANQETQYF
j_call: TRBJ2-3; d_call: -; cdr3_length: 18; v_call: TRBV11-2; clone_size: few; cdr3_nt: TGTGCCAGCAGCTTAGCCGCCGGGGGCGGACTATCCACAGATACGCAGTATTTT; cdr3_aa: CASSLAAGGGLSTDTQYF
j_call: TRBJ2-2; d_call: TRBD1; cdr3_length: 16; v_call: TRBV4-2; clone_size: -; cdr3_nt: TGTGCCAGCAGCCAAGGGTACGGGACAGACACCGGGGAGCTGTTTTTT; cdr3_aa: CASSQGYGTDTGELFF
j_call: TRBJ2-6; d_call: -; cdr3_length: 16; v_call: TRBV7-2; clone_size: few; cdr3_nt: TGTGCCAGCAGCTTATTAGGGTTCTCTGGGGCCAACGTCCTGACTTTC; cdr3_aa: CASSLLGFSGANVLTF
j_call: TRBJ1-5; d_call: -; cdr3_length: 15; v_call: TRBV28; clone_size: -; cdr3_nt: TGTGCCAGCAGTTCCGGGACCCTTGGCAATCAGCCCCAGCATTTT; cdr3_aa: CASSSGTLGNQPQHF
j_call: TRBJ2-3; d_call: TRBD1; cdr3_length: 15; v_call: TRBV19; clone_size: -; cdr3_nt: TGTGCCAGTAGTAAGGACAGGACTAGCACAGATACGCAGTATTTT; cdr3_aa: CASSKDRTSTDTQYF
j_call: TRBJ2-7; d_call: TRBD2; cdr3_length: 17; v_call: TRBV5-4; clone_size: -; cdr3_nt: TGTGCCAGCAGCCAAGATTTACTAGCGGGATTCGGCTACGAGCAGTACTTC; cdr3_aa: CASSQDLLAGFGYEQYF
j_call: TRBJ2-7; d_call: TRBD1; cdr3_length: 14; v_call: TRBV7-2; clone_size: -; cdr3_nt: TGTGCCAGCAGCATGACAGGGATACCAGGGGCGGGGTACTTC; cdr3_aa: CASSMTGIPGAGYF
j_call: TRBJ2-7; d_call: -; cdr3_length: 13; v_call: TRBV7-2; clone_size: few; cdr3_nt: TGTGCCAGCAGCTTAGGATTCCCTCTCGAGCAGTACTTC; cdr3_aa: CASSLGFPLEQYF
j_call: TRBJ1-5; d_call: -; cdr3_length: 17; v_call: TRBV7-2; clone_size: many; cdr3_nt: TGTGCCAGCAGCTTAGCGCTGGGCAGGGAGGCGTATCAGCCCCAGCATTTT; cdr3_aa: CASSLALGREAYQPQHF
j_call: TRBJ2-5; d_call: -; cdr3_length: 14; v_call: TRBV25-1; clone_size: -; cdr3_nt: TGTGCCAGCAGTGACGGTGTCTCCAGGGGGACCCAGTACTTC; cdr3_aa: CASSDGVSRGTQYF
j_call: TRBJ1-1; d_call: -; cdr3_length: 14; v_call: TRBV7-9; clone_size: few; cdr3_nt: TGTGCCAGCAGCTTAGGAACAGAGAACACTGAAGCTTTCTTT; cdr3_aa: CASSLGTENTEAFF
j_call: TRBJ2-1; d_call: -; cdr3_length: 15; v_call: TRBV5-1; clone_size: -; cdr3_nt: TGCGCCAGCAGCTTGGGTGCTAGCGAACACAATGAGCAGTTCTTC; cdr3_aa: CASSLGASEHNEQFF
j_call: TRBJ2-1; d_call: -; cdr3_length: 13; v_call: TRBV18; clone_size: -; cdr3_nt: TGTGCCAGCTCATTCCGGGAGCCTGAGGGGCAGTTCTTC; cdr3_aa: CASSFREPEGQFF
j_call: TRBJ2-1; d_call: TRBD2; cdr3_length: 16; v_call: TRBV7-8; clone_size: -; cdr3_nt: TGTGCCAGCAGCGTTCGACAGGGACTAGCGGGAGAGGAGCAGTTCTTC; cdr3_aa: CASSVRQGLAGEEQFF
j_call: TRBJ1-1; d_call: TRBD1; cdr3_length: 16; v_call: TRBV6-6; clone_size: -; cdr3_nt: TGTGCCAGCAGTTCCGGACAGGGCTTGACGAACACTGAAGCTTTCTTT; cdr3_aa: CASSSGQGLTNTEAFF
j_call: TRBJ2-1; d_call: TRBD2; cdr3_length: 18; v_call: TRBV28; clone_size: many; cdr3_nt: TGTGCCAGTTCGGGGACAGGGCCGGGACTAGCGGGTTACAATGAGCAGTTCTTC; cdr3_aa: CASSGTGPGLAGYNEQFF
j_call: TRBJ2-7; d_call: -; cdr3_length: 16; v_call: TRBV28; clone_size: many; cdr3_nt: TGTGCCAGCAGTCTCAGGGGGAGGCCGGGACTCTACGAGCAGTACTTC; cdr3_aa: CASSLRGRPGLYEQYF
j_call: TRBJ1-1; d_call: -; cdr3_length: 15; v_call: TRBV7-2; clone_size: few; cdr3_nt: TGTGCCAGCACCTTCTCCTCCCCGGGGGGGACAGAAGCTTTCTTT; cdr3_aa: CASTFSSPGGTEAFF
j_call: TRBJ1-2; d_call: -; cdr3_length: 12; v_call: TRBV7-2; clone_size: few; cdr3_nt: TGTGCCAGCAGCCGGCCAGGATATGGCTACACCTTC; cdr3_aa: CASSRPGYGYTF
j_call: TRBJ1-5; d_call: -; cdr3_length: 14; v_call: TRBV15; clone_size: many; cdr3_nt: TGTGCCACCAGCAGAGACTCAGGGGATCAGCCCCAGCATTTT; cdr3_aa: CATSRDSGDQPQHF
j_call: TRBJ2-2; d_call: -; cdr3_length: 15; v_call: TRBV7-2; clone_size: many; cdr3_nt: TGTGCCAGCAGGCCACCGGGACTTCGCACCGGGGAGCTGTTTTTT; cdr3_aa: CASRPPGLRTGELFF
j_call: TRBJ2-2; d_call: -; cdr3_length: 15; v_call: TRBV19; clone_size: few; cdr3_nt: TGTGCCAGTAGTATAGCGGGACTGAACACCGGGGAGCTGTTTTTT; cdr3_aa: CASSIAGLNTGELFF
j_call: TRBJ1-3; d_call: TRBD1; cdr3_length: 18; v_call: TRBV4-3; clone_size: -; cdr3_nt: TGCGCCAGCAGCCAAGACTTGTGGCAGGGGGCCTCTGGAAACACCATATATTTT; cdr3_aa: CASSQDLWQGASGNTIYF
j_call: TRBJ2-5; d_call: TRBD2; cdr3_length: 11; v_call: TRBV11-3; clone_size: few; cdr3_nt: TGTGCCAGCAGCCGGGGGGGGACCCAGTACTTC; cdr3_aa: CASSRGGTQYF
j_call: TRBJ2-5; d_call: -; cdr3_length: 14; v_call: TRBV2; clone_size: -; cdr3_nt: TGTGCCAGCAGAACCGCCGGGACAAGCGAGACCCAGTACTTC; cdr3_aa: CASRTAGTSETQYF
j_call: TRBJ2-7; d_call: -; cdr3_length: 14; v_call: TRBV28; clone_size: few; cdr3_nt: TGTGCCAGCAGATCGCGACCGAACCCCTACGAGCAGTACTTC; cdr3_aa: CASRSRPNPYEQYF
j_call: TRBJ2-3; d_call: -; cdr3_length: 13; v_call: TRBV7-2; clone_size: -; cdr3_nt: TGTGCCAGCAGCCCTCGACGTTCAGATACGCAGTATTTT; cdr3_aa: CASSPRRSDTQYF
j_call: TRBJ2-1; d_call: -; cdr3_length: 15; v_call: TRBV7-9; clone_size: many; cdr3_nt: TGTGCCAGCAGCTTCCGTTATAGCCAGGCTAATGAGCAGTTCTTC; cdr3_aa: CASSFRYSQANEQFF
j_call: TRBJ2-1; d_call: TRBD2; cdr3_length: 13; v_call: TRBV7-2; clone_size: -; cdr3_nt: TGTGCCAGCAGCTTCTTCGGGGGGAATGAGCAGTTCTTC; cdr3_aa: CASSFFGGNEQFF
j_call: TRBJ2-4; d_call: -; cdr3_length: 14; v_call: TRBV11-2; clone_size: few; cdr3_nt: TGTGCCAGCAGCTTAAACCTAGCCAAAAACATTCAGTACTTC; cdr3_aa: CASSLNLAKNIQYF
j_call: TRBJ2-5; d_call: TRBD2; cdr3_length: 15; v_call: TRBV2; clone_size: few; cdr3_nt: TGTGCCAGCAGTGTGACGGCTAGCGGTCAAGAGACCCAGTACTTC; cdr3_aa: CASSVTASGQETQYF
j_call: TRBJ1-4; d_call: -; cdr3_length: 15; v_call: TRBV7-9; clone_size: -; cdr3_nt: TGTGCCAGCAGCCCCCCGGGGGTGAACAATGAAAAACTGTTTTTT; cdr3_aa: CASSPPGVNNEKLFF
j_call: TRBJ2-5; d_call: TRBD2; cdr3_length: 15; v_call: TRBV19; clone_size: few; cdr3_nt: TGTGCCAGTAGTATTCTAGCGGGGGGACAAGAGACCCAGTACTTC; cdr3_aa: CASSILAGGQETQYF
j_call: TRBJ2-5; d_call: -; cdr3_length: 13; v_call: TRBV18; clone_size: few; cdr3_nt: TGTGCCAGCTCGGATACTCGGGAGAGGGAGCAGTACTTC; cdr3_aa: CASSDTREREQYF
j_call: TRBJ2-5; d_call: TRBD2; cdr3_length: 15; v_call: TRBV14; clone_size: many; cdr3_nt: TGTGCCAGCAGCCAAGTCCGGGAGGGCCGACAGACCCAGTACTTC; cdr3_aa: CASSQVREGRQTQYF
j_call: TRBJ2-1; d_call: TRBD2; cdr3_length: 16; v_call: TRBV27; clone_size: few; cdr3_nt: TGTGCCAGCACCACCCGTCGACTAGCAAACTACAATGAGCAGTTCTTC; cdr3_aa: CASTTRRLANYNEQFF
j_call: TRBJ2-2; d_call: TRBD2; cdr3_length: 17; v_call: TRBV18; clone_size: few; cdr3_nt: TGTGCCAGCTCACCGGCTAGCGGGAGGGCCAACACCGGGGAGCTGTTTTTT; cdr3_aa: CASSPASGRANTGELFF
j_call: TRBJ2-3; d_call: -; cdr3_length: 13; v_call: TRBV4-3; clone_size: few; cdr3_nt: TGCGCCAGCAGCCAAGAAAGCACAGATACGCAGTATTTT; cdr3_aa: CASSQESTDTQYF
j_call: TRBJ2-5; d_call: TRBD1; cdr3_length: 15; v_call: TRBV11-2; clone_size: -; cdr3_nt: TGTGCCAGCAGCCTTAGAACAGGGGATGGGGAGACCCAGTACTTC; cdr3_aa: CASSLRTGDGETQYF
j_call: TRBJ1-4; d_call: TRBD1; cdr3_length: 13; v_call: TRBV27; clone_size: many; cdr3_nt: TGTGCCAGCAGTTCCAAGACAGGGAACAAACTGTTTTTT; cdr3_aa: CASSSKTGNKLFF
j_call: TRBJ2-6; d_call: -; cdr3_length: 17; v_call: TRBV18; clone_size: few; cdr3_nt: TGTGCCAGCTCACCTGGTGGAACAGGGTTCGGGGCCAACGTCCTGACTTTC; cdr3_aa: CASSPGGTGFGANVLTF
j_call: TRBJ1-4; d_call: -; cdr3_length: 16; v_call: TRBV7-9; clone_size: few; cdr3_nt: TGTGCCAGCAGCCCCGGTCGAGGGGAAGCTAATGAAAAACTGTTTTTT; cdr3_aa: CASSPGRGEANEKLFF
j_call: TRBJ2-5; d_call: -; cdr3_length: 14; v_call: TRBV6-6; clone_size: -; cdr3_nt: TGTGCCAGCAGTTACCCCGGGACTGGAGAGACCCAGTACTTC; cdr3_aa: CASSYPGTGETQYF
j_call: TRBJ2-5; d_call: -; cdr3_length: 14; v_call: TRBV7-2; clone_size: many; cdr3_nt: TGTGCCAGCAGCTTAGGACAGAGCCAAGAGACCCAGTACTTC; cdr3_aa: CASSLGQSQETQYF